This entry lists 21 T cell receptor beta chains sequenced from one sample in a study of cytomegalovirus exposure and HLA in healthy donors. The PCR contained 60 Vbeta and 13 Jbeta primers. Data came from immunoSEQ multiplex PCR; TCRdb stores just in-frame clones and leaves some out. In the table there are more than 95,000 clones, over 70% of which are singletons. The specimen was PBMCs. The source is a man aged 18 to 29 in good health and CMV-seropositive.

The chain uses TRBV18 and TRBJ2-3; D ambiguous. CDR3 length: 13 amino acids. Germline CDR1 is KGHSH and CDR2 is LQKENI. V gave up 0 bases and J gave up 2 bases, with 3 bases separating them. CDR3 sequence reads: CASSPPHTDTQYF. CDR3 nucleotides: TGTGCCAGCTCACCACCCCACACAGATACGCAGTATTTT.

The J gene is TRBJ2-1, the V gene TRBV5-8; 10 bases fit TRBD2. This CDR3 is built from 16 residues. The V and J ends lost 2 bases and 7 bases, in that order; junction bases with no gene match: 9. Germline V gene sequence: CDR1 SGHTS, CDR2 YDEGEE. CDR3 bases: TGTGCCAGCAGCTTAGCGGGAGGGCCGACACGGAATGAGCAGTTCTTC. It encodes CASSLAGGPTRNEQFF.

This clone has a handful of counts. The chain employs TRBV14 and TRBJ1-1, with TRBD1 matching 12 bases. The CDR3 loop spans 14 amino acids. Trimming removed 6 bases from V and 3 bases from J; junction bases left unmatched: 2. Looked up from germline, CDR1 is SGHDN and CDR2 is FVKESK. CDR3 protein: CASSRDRGHTEAFF. The CDR3, as DNA: TGTGCCAGCAGTCGGGACAGGGGGCACACTGAAGCTTTCTTT.

DNA for the CDR3: TGTGCCAGCTCACAAGAGGCCCTCTACACCGGGGAGCTGTTTTTT. It specifies CASSQEALYTGELFF. The chain uses TRBV18 and TRBJ2-2; no clear D gene. V was trimmed by 4 bases and J by 3 bases, leaving 12 bases between them. CDR1 is KGHSH, CDR2 LQKENI, per germline. The CDR3 consists of 15 residues.

This chain uses TRBV19 with TRBJ1-5; D is perhaps TRBD1 (5 bases). The V and J ends lost 4 bases and 6 bases respectively, with 10 bases between them. The CDR3 runs to 13 residues. Looked up from germline, CDR1 is LNHDA and CDR2 is SQIVND (reference sequence). The CDR3 here is CASSTGPGQPQHF. In DNA form, the CDR3 reads TGTGCCAGTAGTACAGGGCCCGGTCAGCCCCAGCATTTT.

The V call is TRBV7-2, the J call TRBJ2-2, with TRBD1 matching 10 bases. Unmatched junction bases numbered 6, after V lost 4 bases and J lost 4 bases. CDR3 length: 16 residues. The germline V gene encodes CDR1 SGHTA and CDR2 FQGNSA. The CDR3 region has the DNA TGTGCCAGCAGCTCCGTAAGGACAGGGGGCACCGGGGAGCTGTTTTTT. Translating gives CASSSVRTGGTGELFF.

V usage is TRBV11-2 and J usage is TRBJ2-1, with 7 bases lining up with TRBD2. CDR1 and CDR2 (germline): SGHAT, FQNNGV. The CDR3 covers 15 residues. V was pared by 5 bases and J by 4 bases, with 8 bases of the junction left unmatched. CDR3 in amino acids: CASSAGTTFYNEQFF. The CDR3 DNA is TGTGCCAGCAGCGCCGGGACTACCTTTTACAATGAGCAGTTCTTC.

The CDR3 region is CAWSVSLWDRTYEQYF. The CDR3 DNA sequence: TGTGCCTGGAGTGTTAGTTTGTGGGACAGGACGTACGAGCAGTACTTC. The chain joins TRBV30 to TRBJ2-7, with 8 nucleotides matching TRBD1. Germline values: CDR1 GTSNPN, CDR2 SVGIG (reference sequence). The CDR3 loop spans 16 amino acids. V shed 0 bases, J shed 4 bases, and the junction held 11 bases outside the gene matches. Full variable domain (missing parts from reference TRBV30 and TRBJ2-7): SQTIHQWPATLVQPVGSPLSLECTVEGTSNPNLYWYRQAAGRGLQLLFYSVGIGQISSEVPQNLSASRPQDRQFILSSKKLLLSDSGFYLCAWSVSLWDRTYEQYFGPGTRLTVT.

The chain joins TRBV6-5 to TRBJ2-3; D is unclear. The CDR3 loop spans 12 amino acids. Germline CDR1 reads MNHEY; CDR2 reads SVGAGI. The V gene lost 10 bases and the J gene lost 0 bases, with 8 bases spanning the gap. The CDR3 DNA is TGTGCCACCGGAGAAAGCACAGATACGCAGTATTTT. The encoded protein is CATGESTDTQYF.

The CDR3 sequence is CASRGGVLSTEAFF. In nucleotides, the CDR3 is TGTGCCAGCAGAGGGGGGGTGTTAAGCACTGAAGCTTTCTTT. V gene TRBV27 combines with J gene TRBJ1-1, with TRBD1 as a possible D gene (6 bases). The CDR3 extends over 14 amino acids. CDR1 is MNHEY and CDR2 is SMNVEV in the germline V gene (reference sequence). V was clipped by 6 bases and J by 4 bases, with 15 bases between them.

This chain connects TRBV29-1 to TRBJ1-2; D may be TRBD1 (5 bases). The germline CDR1 and CDR2 sequences are SQVTM and ANQGSEA. Trimming took off 3 bases at V and 6 bases at J, with 23 bases between the two ends. The CDR3 contains 16 residues. The chain's CDR3 is CSVDEATADSRNGYTF. For the CDR3, the DNA is TGCAGCGTTGATGAAGCGACAGCTGATTCAAGGAATGGCTACACCTTC.

This clone has just one count. The rearrangement joins TRBV13 to TRBJ2-7; the D gene is possibly TRBD1 (6 bases). V was trimmed by 8 bases and J by 4 bases, leaving 15 bases between them. The CDR3 loop spans 13 amino acids. The germline V gene has CDR1 PRHDT and CDR2 FYEKMQ (reference sequence). This chain's CDR3 is CASGSGVTYEQYF. In DNA form, the CDR3 reads TGTGCCAGCGGGTCAGGGGTTACTTACGAGCAGTACTTC.

The J gene is TRBJ2-3, the V gene TRBV13, with 12 bases fitting TRBD2. With V trimmed by 4 bases and J by 2 bases, 16 bases remained unmatched. The length of the CDR3 is 20 residues. Germline V gene sequence: CDR1 PRHDT, CDR2 FYEKMQ (reference sequence). CDR3 amino acids: CASSSYTTTTSGGSTDTQYF. The CDR3 DNA reads as TGTGCCAGCAGCTCGTATACGACGACGACTAGCGGGGGATCCACAGATACGCAGTATTTT.

V and J are TRBV18 and TRBJ1-5; 10 nucleotides agree with TRBD1. The J segment lost 6 bases and the V segment lost 5 bases, leaving 4 bases of the junction unmatched. CDR3 length equals 14 residues. CDR1 is KGHSH and CDR2 is LQKENI in the germline V gene. The CDR3 spells CASSGTGEGQPQHF. Written as DNA, the CDR3 is TGTGCCAGCTCAGGGACAGGGGAAGGTCAGCCCCAGCATTTT.

This chain links TRBV4-1 with TRBJ2-7, with D possibly being TRBD2 (6 bases). Germline V lookup: CDR1 MGHRA, CDR2 YSYEKL. This CDR3 region has 15 residues. V lost 1 base, J lost 0 bases, and 10 bases lay in between. The CDR3 is CASSQVEGSSYEQYF. Here the CDR3 DNA reads TGCGCCAGCAGCCAAGTGGAGGGAAGCTCCTACGAGCAGTACTTC.

The chain carries TRBV7-9 and TRBJ2-5; 11 nucleotides match TRBD1. The V and J ends lost 3 bases and 5 bases, in that order; junction bases with no gene match: 2. CDR3 length equals 14 residues. Germline CDR1 SEHNR, CDR2 FQNEAQ (reference sequence). CDR3 nucleotide sequence: TGTGCCAGCAGCTTCGGGACAGGGGGGGAGACCCAGTACTTC. It codes for CASSFGTGGETQYF.

The chain combines TRBV19 with TRBJ2-2; TRBD1 is a possible D gene (6 bases). Germline V gene sequence: CDR1 LNHDA, CDR2 SQIVND (reference sequence). The CDR3 runs 15 residues. Trimming removed 5 bases from V and 1 base from J, with 11 bases in between. The CDR3 DNA follows: TGTGCCAGTAGTGCTACAGGGAAGAACACCGGGGAGCTGTTTTTT. Its translation: CASSATGKNTGELFF.

This clone has a single count. The chain recombines TRBV5-1 with TRBJ2-5; a weak D match, TRBD1 (5 bases). The end of the DNA is better explained by TRBJ2-7, so the J call may be wrong. Germline V gene sequence: CDR1 SGHRS, CDR2 YFSETQ. CDR3 length equals 14 residues. The DNA for the CDR3 is TGCGCCAGCAGCTTGTCCCCAGGGCCCTACGAGCAGTACTTC. Translated: CASSLSPGPYEQYF.

This chain links TRBV7-9 with TRBJ2-5, with a tentative D call TRBD2 (5 bases). Trimming removed 6 bases at V and 5 bases at J, with 22 bases between. The germline V gene encodes CDR1 SEHNR and CDR2 FQNEAQ (reference sequence). The CDR3 loop spans 16 amino acids. The CDR3: CASRRDAGGGGETQYF. As DNA, the CDR3 is TGTGCCAGCAGAAGAGACGCCGGAGGAGGTGGGGAGACCCAGTACTTC.

This sequence joins TRBV7-4 and TRBJ2-3, with 8 positions matching TRBD2. The V segment lost 5 bases and the J segment 10 bases; nucleotides outside the gene matches: 8. This CDR3 comprises 13 residues. Germline lookup yields CDR1 SGHVT and CDR2 SQSDAQ. The CDR3 sequence: CASSPSREVPQYF. CDR3 DNA: TGTGCCAGCAGCCCTTCGCGGGAGGTCCCGCAGTATTTT. Supplemented by reference TRBV7-4 and TRBJ2-3, the full variable domain reads GAGVSQSPRYKVAKRGRDVALRCDSISGHVTLYWYRQTLGQGSEVLTYSQSDAQRDKSGRPSGRFSAERPERSVSTLKIQRTEQGDSAVYLCASSPSREVPQYFGPGTRLTVL.

This chain connects TRBV11-2 to TRBJ2-2; 10 bases agree with TRBD2. V lost 6 bases to trimming and J lost 2 bases; unmatched junction nucleotides: 6. This CDR3 contains 16 residues. Germline V gene data show CDR1 as SGHAT and CDR2 as FQNNGV. In nucleotides, the CDR3 is TGTGCCAGCAGGAAACTAGCGGGAAAAAACACCGGGGAGCTGTTTTTT. Translated, it gives CASRKLAGKNTGELFF.